This is a list of T cell receptor beta chains from one sample in a study of control samples from healthy donors and cancer patients. Sequenced by immunoSEQ multiplex PCR; TCRdb stores in-frame clones only, minus some. The profile shows tens of thousands of clones, about 88% of them singletons. Material: blood. These receptors all stem from a woman aged 45-65 years in good health. CDR3s include the opening cysteine and the closing phenylalanine or tryptophan. Each record gives: J gene, clone size, D gene, V gene, CDR3 DNA, CDR3 protein. D genes are given only for firm matches. A row's size may be missing; if present it is once, few, many or a size class.

j_gene: TRBJ2-1
abundance: NA
d_gene: TRBD2
v_gene: TRBV9
CDR3nt: TGTGCCAGCAGCGTTCCCACTAGCGGGAGGGCCGACAATGAGCAGTTCTTC
CDR3aa: CASSVPTSGRADNEQFF

j_gene: TRBJ2-2
abundance: NA
d_gene: NA
v_gene: TRBV28
CDR3nt: TGTGCCAGCACTCGAGGGACGAACACCGGGGAGCTGTTTTTT
CDR3aa: CASTRGTNTGELFF

j_gene: TRBJ1-1
abundance: NA
d_gene: NA
v_gene: TRBV29-1
CDR3nt: TGCAGCGTTGAAGGCAGCCGGCGTGAAGCTTTCTTT
CDR3aa: CSVEGSRREAFF

j_gene: TRBJ2-7
abundance: NA
d_gene: NA
v_gene: TRBV25-1
CDR3nt: TGTGCCAGCAGTGAAGGAGGGGGATCGACCTACGAGCAGTACTTC
CDR3aa: CASSEGGGSTYEQYF

j_gene: TRBJ2-2
abundance: NA
d_gene: NA
v_gene: TRBV30
CDR3nt: TGTGCCTGGTCAAGACCCCCGAGGGTCACCGGGGAGCTGTTTTTT
CDR3aa: CAWSRPPRVTGELFF

j_gene: TRBJ2-7
abundance: NA
d_gene: NA
v_gene: TRBV7-3
CDR3nt: TGTGCCAGCAGCCAGCAGGGGGGTTACGAGCAGTACTTC
CDR3aa: CASSQQGGYEQYF

j_gene: TRBJ2-7
abundance: once
d_gene: NA
v_gene: TRBV9
CDR3nt: TGTGCCAGCAGCGTTAGCGGTACCTCCTACGAGCAGTACTTC
CDR3aa: CASSVSGTSYEQYF

j_gene: TRBJ2-2
abundance: NA
d_gene: TRBD1
v_gene: TRBV5-1
CDR3nt: TGCGCCAGCAGCTTGGATGGACAGGGGGTGACCGGGGAGCTGTTTTTT
CDR3aa: CASSLDGQGVTGELFF

j_gene: TRBJ2-5
abundance: NA
d_gene: NA
v_gene: TRBV9
CDR3nt: TGTGCCAGCAGCGTAGGGGTGGGAAGCAACCAAGAGACCCAGTACTTC
CDR3aa: CASSVGVGSNQETQYF

j_gene: TRBJ1-4
abundance: NA
d_gene: TRBD1
v_gene: TRBV7-2
CDR3nt: TGTGCCAGCAGCGGCAGGACAGGGGTTTCAACTAATGAAAAACTGTTTTTT
CDR3aa: CASSGRTGVSTNEKLFF

j_gene: TRBJ2-7
abundance: NA
d_gene: NA
v_gene: TRBV5-4
CDR3nt: TGTGCCAGCAGCTTTAAGTCCGGCGGCGGCGCGGAGTACTTC
CDR3aa: CASSFKSGGGAEYF